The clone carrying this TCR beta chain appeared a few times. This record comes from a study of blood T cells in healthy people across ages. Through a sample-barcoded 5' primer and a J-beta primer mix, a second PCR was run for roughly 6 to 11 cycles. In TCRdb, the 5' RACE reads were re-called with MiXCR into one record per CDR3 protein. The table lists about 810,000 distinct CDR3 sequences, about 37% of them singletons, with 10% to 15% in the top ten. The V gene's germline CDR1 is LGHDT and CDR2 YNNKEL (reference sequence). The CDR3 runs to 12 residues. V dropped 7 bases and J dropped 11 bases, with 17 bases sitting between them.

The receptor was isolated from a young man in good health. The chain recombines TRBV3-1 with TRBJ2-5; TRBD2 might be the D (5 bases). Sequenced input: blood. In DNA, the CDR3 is TGTGCCAGCACCCGGGGTTACAATGAGCAGTACTTC. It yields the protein CASTRGYNEQYF.